This T cell receptor (beta chain) was retrieved from a study of radiation and T cells in renal cell carcinoma. Study outcomes and limitations: Without pretreatment biopsies, baseline tumor clonotype presence was undetermined. Top tumor clonotypes rose in blood 2 weeks post-radiation, then contracted.

Remarks on this clone: Its antigen is not known.

The time point: blood 4 weeks post-SBRT, at nephrectomy. Treatment specified: 15 Gy SBRT to primary tumor, nephrectomy 4 weeks later. The method was immunoSEQ multiplex PCR; TCRdb's version includes in-frame clones alone and lacks a portion of them. The repertoire holds approximately 170,000 clones, 88% seen once, with roughly 10% in the top ten. In germline, CDR1 is LNHDA, CDR2 SQIVND (reference sequence). CDR3 length equals 12 residues. Source: blood, taken from a patient whose treatment included radiotherapy and nephrectomy. The clonotype comes from a woman in her fifties or sixties with renal cell carcinoma. The chain employs TRBV19 and TRBJ1-3; tentative D call: TRBD1 (5 bases). Here the CDR3 reads CATGAKGNTIYF. As DNA, the CDR3 is TGTGCTACCGGGGCCAAAGGAAACACCATATATTTT.